What follows are 18 T cell receptor beta chains derived from one specimen sequenced in a study of blood T cell repertoires in COVID-19. TCRdb's table, derived via immunoSEQ multiplex PCR, lists solely in-frame clones and lacks some. This sample has over 200,000 clones, with about 90% found just once. The specimen sequenced was PBMCs or T cells enriched from blood (not recorded which). These TCRs come from a woman aged 25 to 39 who had been exposed to COVID-19.

This clone appeared a few times. The V call is TRBV3-1 (or the pseudogene TRBV3-2), the J call TRBJ1-3, with D possibly matching TRBD1 (5 bases). Germline V gene sequence: CDR1 LGHDT, CDR2 YNNKEL (reference sequence). V gave up 3 bases and J gave up 0 bases, with 12 bases separating them. This CDR3 is built from 16 residues. CDR3 coding DNA: TGTGCCAGCAGCCAGAGTCGACAGAGCTCTGGAAACACCATATATTTT. As protein: CASSQSRQSSGNTIYF.

The rearrangement joins TRBV18 to TRBJ1-5; 7 bases match TRBD1. CDR3 length: 13 residues. The J segment lost 3 bases and the V segment lost 6 bases, leaving 2 bases of the junction unmatched. Looked up from germline, CDR1 is KGHSH and CDR2 is LQKENI. The CDR3 DNA reads as TGTGCCAGCTCGCAGGGGGACAATCAGCCCCAGCATTTT. This codes for CASSQGDNQPQHF. Full variable domain (outside the CDR3, taken from reference TRBV18 and TRBJ1-5): NAGVMQNPRHLVRRRGQEARLRCSPMKGHSHVYWYRQLPEEGLKFMVYLQKENIIDESGMPKERFSAEFPKEGPSILRIQQVVRGDSAAYFCASSQGDNQPQHFGDGTRLSIL.

V and J are TRBV19 and TRBJ1-4, with D maybe TRBD1 (6 bases). The CDR3 length is 18 residues. The V end lost 0 bases, the J end lost 5 bases, and 19 bases lay between the germline ends. Germline CDR1 LNHDA, CDR2 SQIVND (reference sequence). The CDR3 DNA follows: TGTGCCAGTAGTATAGAGTCCAATACTAGACAGGTAAATGAAAAACTGTTTTTT. This translates into CASSIESNTRQVNEKLFF.

The V and J genes are TRBV9 and TRBJ2-3; possibly TRBD1 for D (6 bases). CDR1 is SGDLS and CDR2 is YYNGEE in the germline V gene. The CDR3 length is 15 residues. V was clipped by 4 bases and J by 2 bases, with 14 bases between them. The CDR3 sequence: CASSTHRTDTDTQYF. CDR3 in DNA: TGTGCCAGCAGCACACATCGGACAGACACAGATACGCAGTATTTT.

CDR3 residues: CASSLLQGAGANVLTF. Here the CDR3 DNA reads TGCGCCAGCAGCTTGCTCCAGGGTGCTGGGGCCAACGTCCTGACTTTC. The chain combines TRBV5-1 with TRBJ2-6, with a weak D call TRBD1 (5 bases). Trimming left V 1 base short and J 2 bases short, with 10 bases between. Germline values: CDR1 SGHRS, CDR2 YFSETQ. The CDR3 extends over 16 amino acids.

CDR3 in DNA: TGTGCCAGCAGCTTGGCCACATCCCTGGTACACGAGCAGTACTTC. It codes for CASSLATSLVHEQYF. The V gene is TRBV5-4, the J gene TRBJ2-7; D uncertain. Trimming removed 0 bases at V and 5 bases at J, with 15 bases between. CDR3 length: 15 amino acids. Germline-derived CDR1 and CDR2 are SGHNT and YYREEE (reference sequence).

The gene calls are TRBV12-5 and TRBJ2-1; 8 nucleotides match TRBD2. This CDR3 is 14 amino acids long. V shed 6 bases and J 5 bases; nucleotides not matched to a gene: 6. The germline V gene encodes CDR1 LGHNT and CDR2 FRNRAP. Written as DNA, the CDR3 is TGTGCTAGTGGCAGCGGGAGCGCACACAATGAGCAGTTCTTC. It translates to CASGSGSAHNEQFF.

This clone was recorded once. The chain uses TRBV10-3 and TRBJ1-6, with D unclear. CDR1 and CDR2 from the germline V gene are ENHRY and SYGVKD. The CDR3 contains 15 residues. V was pared by 3 bases and J by 6 bases, with 12 bases between. The DNA of the CDR3 is TGTGCCATCAGTGATATGGTTGCGGGTAATTCACCCCTCCACTTT. Translating gives CAISDMVAGNSPLHF.

V usage is TRBV29-1 and J usage is TRBJ2-7, with D possibly TRBD1 on 7 matching bases. Germline CDR1 reads SQVTM; CDR2 reads ANQGSEA. The V end was cut by 6 bases, the J end by 6 bases, with 18 bases between. This CDR3 has 13 residues. The CDR3 sequence is CSVETQGGFEQYF. The CDR3 nucleotides are TGCAGCGTAGAGACTCAGGGGGGCTTCGAGCAGTACTTC.

The genes are TRBV2 and TRBJ2-7; no firm D call. This CDR3 region has 14 residues. Germline loops: CDR1 SNHLY, CDR2 FYNNEI. The ends were cut back, 2 bases at V and 2 bases at J, with 10 bases in the middle. CDR3 in DNA: TGTGCCAGCAGTGAAATTTCAAATCCCTACGAGCAGTACTTC. It codes for CASSEISNPYEQYF.

The chain uses TRBV9 and TRBJ1-2; 7 bases are a match to TRBD1. J lost 5 bases, V lost 7 bases, and 5 bases had no gene match. Germline CDR1 is SGDLS and CDR2 is YYNGEE. The CDR3 consists of 12 residues. CDR3: CASAGTAYGYTF. CDR3 bases: TGTGCCAGCGCGGGGACAGCTTATGGCTACACCTTC.

The J gene is TRBJ2-7, the V gene TRBV27, with a possible D match to TRBD1 (6 bases). Deletions cut 6 bases from V and 3 bases from J, with 15 bases between. Germline CDR1 is MNHEY and CDR2 is SMNVEV (reference sequence). This CDR3 comprises 14 residues. The CDR3 protein is CASSLTGFLYEQYF. The CDR3, as DNA: TGTGCCAGCAGCCTGACAGGTTTCCTCTACGAGCAGTACTTC.

This chain connects TRBV12-3 or TRBV12-4 to TRBJ2-7; 7 bases are shared with TRBD1. This CDR3 comprises 13 residues. V was pared by 7 bases and J by 2 bases, with 5 bases of the junction left unmatched. The CDR3 nucleotides read TGTGCCAGCAAGAGGGACAGCACCTACGAGCAGTACTTC. Translation: CASKRDSTYEQYF.

The J gene is TRBJ2-7, the V gene TRBV19; 9 bases align to TRBD1. Germline V gene sequence: CDR1 LNHDA, CDR2 SQIVND (reference sequence). The length of the CDR3 is 15 residues. The junction had 7 bases not matched to a gene; V was cut back by 5 bases and J by 2 bases. This CDR3 reads CASSFAGTGPYEQYF. CDR3 DNA: TGTGCCAGTAGTTTTGCCGGGACAGGGCCCTACGAGCAGTACTTC.

The chain carries TRBV30 and TRBJ1-2; the match to TRBD1 covers 7 bases. Germline assignment: CDR1 GTSNPN and CDR2 SVGIG (reference sequence). V was clipped by 4 bases and J by 4 bases; unmatched bases: 6. This CDR3 region has 13 residues. This CDR3 reads CAWTERDSYGYTF. CDR3 sequence (DNA): TGTGCCTGGACCGAAAGGGACAGCTATGGCTACACCTTC.

V usage is TRBV3-1 (or the pseudogene TRBV3-2) and J usage is TRBJ2-7; the match to TRBD2 covers 9 bases. CDR1 LGHDT and CDR2 YNNKEL come from the germline V gene (reference sequence). The CDR3 contains 15 residues. J gave up 4 bases and V 3 bases, and 7 bases lay outside the gene matches. Here the CDR3 DNA reads TGTGCCAGCAGCCAGACGCGGGAGGGCAGGTACGAGCAGTACTTC. It encodes CASSQTREGRYEQYF.

The chain links TRBV2 to TRBJ1-2, with D possibly being TRBD1 (6 bases). Trimming removed 9 bases at V and 8 bases at J, with 19 bases between. CDR3 size: 13 residues. Germline CDR1 is SNHLY and CDR2 is FYNNEI. The CDR3 DNA follows: TGTGCCAGTAAAGAGGACAGCGGCACGGGCTACACCTTC. It encodes CASKEDSGTGYTF.

The chain recombines TRBV5-6 with TRBJ1-1; 7 bases match TRBD1. Trimming took 5 bases from V and 7 from J; bases not matched to a gene: 8. The germline gives CDR1 SGHDT, CDR2 YYEEEE. The CDR3 loop spans 13 amino acids. CDR3 loop: CASRYRGQGEAFF. CDR3 nucleotides: TGTGCCAGCAGATACAGGGGACAAGGTGAAGCTTTCTTT.